The entry that follows covers one TCR beta chain sequence. TCRdb's table, derived via immunoSEQ multiplex PCR, lists solely in-frame clones and lacks some. The table includes approximately 300,000 clones, 85% to 95% detected once. The data derive from a study of blood T cell repertoires in COVID-19. The CDR3 is 14 residues long. Per germline, CDR1 SEHNR and CDR2 FQNEAQ (reference sequence). The trim removed 5 bases at V and 0 bases at J, leaving 2 bases unmatched. This TCR came from a woman in her 30s who had been exposed to COVID-19. The sample consisted of PBMCs or T cells enriched from blood (not recorded which). The chain uses TRBV7-9 and TRBJ2-7; 9 positions match TRBD1. Here the CDR3 DNA reads TGTGCCAGCAGCGGACAGGGGACCTCCTACGAGCAGTACTTC. Translation: CASSGQGTSYEQYF.